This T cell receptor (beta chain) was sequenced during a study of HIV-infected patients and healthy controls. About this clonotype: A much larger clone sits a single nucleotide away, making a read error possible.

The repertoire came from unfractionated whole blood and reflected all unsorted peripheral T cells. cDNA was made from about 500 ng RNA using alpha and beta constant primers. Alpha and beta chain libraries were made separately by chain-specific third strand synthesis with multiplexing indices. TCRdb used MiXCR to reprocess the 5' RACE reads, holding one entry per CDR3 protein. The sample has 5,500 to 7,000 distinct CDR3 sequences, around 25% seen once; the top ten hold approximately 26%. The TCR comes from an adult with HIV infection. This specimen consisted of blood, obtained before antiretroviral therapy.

The CDR3 region is CSVLGASSSDQYF. The CDR3 DNA follows: TGCAGCGTCCTGGGGGCCAGTTCAAGTGACCAGTACTTC. The J gene is TRBJ2-5, the V gene TRBV29-1, with a tentative D call TRBD1 (6 bases). Germline CDR1 SQVTM, CDR2 ANQGSEA. This CDR3 has 13 residues. V lost 6 bases and J lost 10, with 21 bases in between.